This entry lists 5 T cell receptor beta chains sequenced from one sample in a study of T cells after yellow fever vaccination. TCRdb used MiXCR to reprocess the 5' RACE reads, holding one entry per CDR3 protein. The sample contains approximately 330,000 distinct CDR3 sequences, roughly 4.3% of which appear only once. This material consisted of PBMCs, taken 5 days after the yellow fever booster vaccination. Receptors originate from a man between 18 and 35 years old who received the YFV17D yellow fever vaccine.

This clonotype was seen more than once but under ten times. V is TRBV11-2 and J is TRBJ2-7; no firm D call. The CDR3 covers 11 residues. Trimming cost V 1 base and J 6 bases, with 4 bases left between them. Germline assignment: CDR1 SGHAT and CDR2 FQNNGV. CDR3 sequence (DNA): TGTGCCAGCAGCTTAGGGTTCGAGCAGTACGTC. Its translation is CASSLGFEQYV.

Ten or more counts support this clonotype. V usage is TRBV7-6 and J usage is TRBJ1-2; TRBD1 aligns across 9 bases. The trim removed 2 bases at V and 8 bases at J, leaving 6 bases unmatched. Germline lookup yields CDR1 SGHVS and CDR2 FNYEAQ. This CDR3 spans 14 amino acids. In DNA form, the CDR3 reads TGTGCCAGCAGCTTACCCGGACAGGGGCGAGGCTACACCTTC. It encodes CASSLPGQGRGYTF.

The chain links TRBV6-2 or TRBV6-3 to TRBJ2-6, with 10 bases that match TRBD2. There are 16 residues in the CDR3. V trimming: 6 bases; J trimming: 0 bases; junction bases outside the gene matches: 2. Germline CDR1 and CDR2: MNHEY and SVGEGT. CDR3 sequence (DNA): TGTGCCAGCAGCCGGACTAGCGGCTCTGGGGCCAACGTCCTGACTTTC. This codes for CASSRTSGSGANVLTF.

This clonotype was seen more than once but under ten times. The chain recombines TRBV6-5 with TRBJ2-1; D uncertain. The germline V gene encodes CDR1 MNHEY and CDR2 SVGAGI. CDR3 length equals 12 residues. Trimming took off 2 bases at V and 7 bases at J, with 6 bases between the two ends. CDR3 region: CASSYGVNEQFF. CDR3 DNA: TGTGCCAGCAGTTACGGGGTGAATGAGCAGTTCTTC.

The V gene is TRBV5-1, the J gene TRBJ2-2; weak D call: TRBD2 (5 bases). Germline V gene sequence: CDR1 SGHRS, CDR2 YFSETQ. The germline V and J ends were trimmed by 7 bases and 7 bases, with 14 bases remaining between them. The CDR3 has 13 residues. CDR3 amino acids: CASEVMGDGELFF. CDR3 DNA: TGCGCCAGCGAGGTGATGGGAGACGGGGAGCTGTTTTTT. The whole variable domain, filled in from reference TRBV5-1 and TRBJ2-2, reads KAGVTQTPRYLIKTRGQQVTLSCSPISGHRSVSWYQQTPGQGLQFLFEYFSETQRNKGNFPGRFSGRQFSNSRSEMNVSTLELGDSALYLCASEVMGDGELFFGEGSRLTVL.